The 17 T cell receptor beta chains below were found in one sample sequenced in a study of cytotoxic CD8 clonotypes in ibrutinib-treated CLL. The method was immunoSEQ multiplex PCR; TCRdb's version includes in-frame clones alone and lacks a portion of them. Here the sample spans 250,000 to 350,000 clones, 70% to 80% being singletons. Sequenced here: PBMCs, sampled at disease progression, from a patient treated with ibrutinib. These receptors were collected from a human donor with chronic lymphocytic leukemia.

This clone was counted between two and nine times. The chain uses TRBV6-6 and TRBJ1-1, with D possibly matching TRBD1 (6 bases). Germline lookup yields CDR1 MNHNY and CDR2 SVGAGI (reference sequence). V was pared by 6 bases and J by 8 bases, with 10 bases between. The CDR3 length is 11 residues. The CDR3 here is CASSATGEAFF. The DNA of the CDR3 is TGTGCCAGCAGCGCAACAGGGGAAGCTTTCTTT.

The rearrangement links TRBV13 to TRBJ2-7, with 9 positions matching TRBD2. The trim removed 4 bases at V and 7 bases at J, leaving 14 bases unmatched. This CDR3 comprises 16 residues. Germline assignment: CDR1 PRHDT and CDR2 FYEKMQ (reference sequence). CDR3 sequence (DNA): TGTGCCAGCAGCTCCCGGGGTAGCGGGAGAGGGAGGGAGCAGTACTTC. It codes for CASSSRGSGRGREQYF.

The rearrangement links TRBV11-2 to TRBJ2-2; either TRBD1 or TRBD2 may fit D (6 bases each). Per the germline V gene, CDR1 is SGHAT and CDR2 is FQNNGV. This CDR3 has 18 amino acids. V was pared by 1 base and J by 2 bases, with 17 bases between. CDR3 protein: CASSLVGGREGNTGELFF. Here the CDR3 DNA reads TGTGCCAGCAGCTTAGTTGGGGGGCGCGAAGGAAACACCGGGGAGCTGTTTTTT.

This clone was seen only a few times. This specimen includes other DNA sequences encoding the same CDR3. This chain joins TRBV27 and TRBJ2-7; 8 bases agree with TRBD2. J was trimmed by 4 bases and V by 3 bases; bases with no gene match: 5. The CDR3 sequence is 14 residues long. CDR1 and CDR2 from the germline V gene are MNHEY and SMNVEV (reference sequence). The CDR3 loop reads CASSFGTGGYEQYF. The CDR3, as DNA: TGTGCCAGCAGTTTCGGGACGGGAGGGTACGAGCAGTACTTC.

This chain uses TRBV29-1 with TRBJ2-3; D not certain. V lost 1 base and J 1 base, leaving 12 bases between the germline ends. The germline CDR1 and CDR2 sequences are SQVTM and ANQGSEA. CDR3 size: 15 residues. The CDR3 here is CSVEGAGQGTDTQYF. The CDR3 bases are TGCAGCGTTGAAGGCGCAGGCCAGGGCACAGATACGCAGTATTTT.

This chain joins TRBV19 and TRBJ2-7; D may match TRBD1 or TRBD2 (5 bases each). Germline V gene sequence: CDR1 LNHDA, CDR2 SQIVND (reference sequence). V was cut by 4 bases and J by 7 bases, with 11 bases left in between. CDR3 size: 12 residues. The CDR3 reads CASSRGSREQYF. CDR3 DNA sequence: TGTGCCAGTAGTAGGGGGTCGAGAGAGCAGTACTTC. The full variable domain, rest sourced from reference TRBV19 and TRBJ2-7, is DGGITQSPKYLFRKEGQNVTLSCEQNLNHDAMYWYRQDPGQGLRLIYYSQIVNDFQKGDIAEGYSVSREKKESFPLTVTSAQKNPTAFYLCASSRGSREQYFGPGTRLTVT.

J is TRBJ2-2 and V is TRBV19, with TRBD2 matching over 7 bases. J gave up 1 base and V 5 bases, and 7 bases lay outside the gene matches. The CDR3 runs 16 residues. Per the germline V gene, CDR1 is LNHDA and CDR2 is SQIVND (reference sequence). CDR3 protein: CASSSLAAMNTGELFF. CDR3 DNA: TGTGCCAGTAGTTCCCTAGCGGCGATGAACACCGGGGAGCTGTTTTTT.

The chain couples TRBV7-2 to TRBJ1-2, with no clear D. Germline-derived CDR1 and CDR2 are SGHTA and FQGNSA. Trimming removed 1 base at V and 5 bases at J, with 8 bases between. This CDR3 spans 13 amino acids. The CDR3 spells CASSLVSGYGYTF. CDR3 nucleotides: TGTGCCAGCAGCTTAGTCTCGGGTTATGGCTACACCTTC.

This chain joins TRBV2 and TRBJ2-7; the D is unclear. Per the germline V gene, CDR1 is SNHLY and CDR2 is FYNNEI. There are 12 residues in the CDR3. V lost 8 bases, J lost 0 bases, and 8 bases lay in between. The CDR3 DNA reads TGTGCCAGCCGACTGTCCTCCTACGAGCAGTACTTC. Translating it yields CASRLSSYEQYF.

The V call is TRBV10-3, the J call TRBJ2-7; possible D gene TRBD2, 5 bases. Looked up from germline, CDR1 is ENHRY and CDR2 is SYGVKD. V was cut by 3 bases and J by 3 bases, with 15 bases left in between. The CDR3 is 15 residues long. The chain's CDR3 is CAISDRSGKHYEQYF. The CDR3 nucleotides read TGTGCCATCAGTGACCGCTCCGGGAAACACTACGAGCAGTACTTC.

This sequence joins TRBV4-1 and TRBJ2-5; D is uncertain. Trimming removed 0 bases at V and 0 bases at J, with 5 bases between. Germline CDR1 is MGHRA and CDR2 is YSYEKL. This CDR3 spans 14 amino acids. The CDR3 here is CASSQERYQETQYF. CDR3 coding DNA: TGCGCCAGCAGCCAAGAACGGTACCAAGAGACCCAGTACTTC.

Regarding this clone: The conserved closing phenylalanine or tryptophan is absent in this CDR3, likely reflecting a read error. The limits of the CDR3 on the DNA are not certain, so only TCRdb's listed CDR3 is given. The chain is built from TRBV6-4 and TRBJ2-4. The CDR3 is 12 residues long, counting both termini. Germline lookup yields CDR1 MRHNA and CDR2 SNTAGT. The CDR3 protein is CASRSPGRMGMV.

This CDR3 is CASSTRGENSPLHF. As DNA, the CDR3 is TGTGCCAGTAGTACCAGGGGGGAGAATTCACCCCTCCACTTT. This chain joins TRBV19 and TRBJ1-6; 7 nucleotides align to TRBD1. The CDR3 is made up of 14 amino acids. With 4 bases clipped from V and 7 bases from J, the junction kept 4 bases outside the gene matches. Germline V lookup: CDR1 LNHDA, CDR2 SQIVND (reference sequence). The full variable domain, completed using reference TRBV19 and TRBJ1-6, is DGGITQSPKYLFRKEGQNVTLSCEQNLNHDAMYWYRQDPGQGLRLIYYSQIVNDFQKGDIAEGYSVSREKKESFPLTVTSAQKNPTAFYLCASSTRGENSPLHFGNGTRLTVT.

The J gene is TRBJ2-2, the V gene TRBV11-3; the match to TRBD2 covers 13 bases. The germline V gene encodes CDR1 SGHNT and CDR2 YENEEA. The J segment lost 9 bases and the V segment lost 1 base, leaving 8 bases of the junction unmatched. This CDR3 comprises 17 residues. CDR3 in DNA: TGTGCCAGCAGCTTAGTCAACGGACTAGCGGGGGACCGGGAGCTGTTTTTT. Its protein is CASSLVNGLAGDRELFF.

The rearrangement uses TRBV6-5 and TRBJ1-2; weak D call: TRBD1 (5 bases). Germline loops: CDR1 MNHEY, CDR2 SVGAGI. The V end was cut by 6 bases, the J end by 5 bases, with 13 bases between. The CDR3 spans 13 residues. The CDR3 DNA reads TGTGCCAGCAGAATCGGGACGGTTTATGGCTACACCTTC. Translation: CASRIGTVYGYTF.

The chain links TRBV5-6 to TRBJ2-5; TRBD2 agrees at 7 bases. CDR3 length: 17 residues. J gave up 1 base and V 3 bases, and 12 bases lay outside the gene matches. CDR1 SGHDT and CDR2 YYEEEE come from the germline V gene. Here the CDR3 DNA reads TGTGCCAGCAGCTGGGGACTAAGCTCTAGGCTCCAAGAGACCCAGTACTTC. Its translation is CASSWGLSSRLQETQYF.

This rearrangement joins TRBV15 to TRBJ2-2; D gene ambiguous. CDR1 and CDR2 from the germline V gene are LNHNV and YYDKDF (reference sequence). V was trimmed by 5 bases and J by 5 bases, leaving 9 bases between them. CDR3 length: 13 amino acids. CDR3 sequence reads: CATSPGMTGELFF. In DNA, the CDR3 is TGTGCCACCAGCCCTGGTATGACCGGGGAGCTGTTTTTT.